This TCR beta chain is drawn from a study of shared clonotypes between healthy human individuals. Study-wide background: Each donor's CD4 naive and CD4 memory cells filled three plates apiece, CD8 naive two, and CD8 memory one.

Notes on the study in general: Richness estimates generally favored naive over memory subsets. Several donors had 5% to 6.5% of their naive CD4 clonotypes in common.

Tens of thousands of T cell genomes (about 0.2 ug DNA) went into each sorted-subset replicate. Assay used: immunoSEQ multiplex PCR; TCRdb lists only in-frame clones, some missing. The sample lists fewer than 200,000 clones, approximately 62% occurring once. V was pared by 3 bases and J by 3 bases, with 10 bases between. The CDR3 runs to 14 residues. Per germline, CDR1 SGHTA and CDR2 FQGNSA. Comments on this clone: The antigen remains undetermined.

This sequence joins TRBV7-2 and TRBJ2-3, with a possible D match to TRBD2 (5 bases). The material sequenced was memory CD4+ T cells sorted from blood. As to subset: CD45RA-negative fraction. The sequence was collected from a man aged 25 to 45 in good health. As DNA, the CDR3 is TGTGCCAGCAGCTTTAGCGCCGGTACAGATACGCAGTATTTT. Translation gives CASSFSAGTDTQYF. Variable domain in full (rest from reference TRBV7-2 and TRBJ2-3): GAGVSQSPSNKVTEKGKDVELRCDPISGHTALYWYRQSLGQGLEFLIYFQGNSAPDKSGLPSDRFSAERTGGSVSTLTIQRTQQEDSAVYLCASSFSAGTDTQYFGPGTRLTVL.